The present T cell receptor (beta chain) was sequenced within a study of shared clonotypes between healthy human individuals (dated by TCRdb to the early 2020s). With regard to the full study: Three men and a couple of women, aged 18 to 49 years, made up the cohort. For each donor, three plates each were used for CD4 naive and CD4 memory, two plates were used for CD8 naive, and one plate was used for CD8 memory. The study deeply sequenced blood TCR repertoires of several healthy adults to estimate repertoire size and the extent of clonotype sharing between individuals. To increase sequencing depth and limit assay-specific biases, different laboratories used diverse techniques to prepare libraries and sequence TCR repertoires. Between about 0.85 and 10 billion PBMCs per donor were obtained by leukapheresis.

Its CDR3 holds 15 amino acids, cysteine through phenylalanine. Only the CDR3 DNA stays, 45 bases, in frame from base 1. According to the germline V gene, CDR1 reads SGHTA and CDR2 reads FQGNSA. The germline V and J ends show losses of 5 bases and 2 bases respectively, and no gene match explains 5 bases of the junction. The donors were healthy, HIV-negative adults who had no recently reported acute infections or vaccinations. All donors were Caucasian adults living in Nashville, Tennessee, USA. CD4+ T cells were enriched by magnetic negative selection; naive cells were then positively selected on CD45RA, and the negative fraction formed the memory subset. Blood was collected by leukapheresis, and PBMCs were isolated by Ficoll-Histopaque density gradient centrifugation and then cryopreserved in liquid nitrogen vapor phase. Analytical flow cytometry was used to check the purity and quantity of each magnetically sorted T cell population. Each sorted fraction had its genomic DNA isolated and then quantified by UV absorbance on a Nanodrop 2000c.

Using the deep immunoSEQ assay, multiplex PCR amplified TCR CDR3 regions from genomic DNA. Genomic DNA extracted from each cell subset was distributed evenly over all wells of several immunoSEQ 96-well plates, and each plate served as one replicate. Each replicate PCR for sorted subsets received about 210 ng genomic DNA, equal to about 30,000 T cell genomes. Purified libraries were quantified with a Qubit 3.0 fluorometer, sized on a Bioanalyzer 2100, and re-quantified with the KAPA Library Quantification kit. Every immunoSEQ 96-well plate was sequenced on a separate single-read 150-cycle Illumina NextSeq 550 flow cell. The authors' pipeline ran thus. The immunoSEQ output contained only junctional sequences without quality scores, so filtering could not match that applied to full-length reads. Sequences were annotated with PyIR, a Python wrapper for IgBLAST v1.9, using IMGT germline references to assign V/J genes and CDR3. Reads were removed for weak V/J assignments (E-value above 1e-6), missing CDR3, stop codons, out-of-frame junctions, or ambiguous translated residues. V3J clonotypes were defined as sequences sharing an identical inferred V gene, J gene, and CDR3 amino acid sequence. To compute the percentage overlap between repertoires, the number of shared unique clonotypes was divided by the size of the smaller repertoire. RTK rarefaction, the Chao1 estimator, and Recon v2.1 estimates of unobserved clonotypes were used to assess repertoire richness. OLGA was used to compute generation probabilities for all TCRbeta clonotypes that the gDNA method yielded from a few donors. This is the immuneACCESS table as TCRdb keeps it, with only in-frame sequences that have V and J called. A part of the clones is gone; compared with another copy, unresolved V genes explain less than half, and the rest is unexplained. V, J and clone size were drawn from that table, and D and trimming were deduced from the DNA. This sample has nearly 1,000,000 clones in its table, and 70% to 85% of those were observed once. The top ten clonotypes cover about 1.5% of the sample.

Overall results and qualifications from the work: Sampling was restricted to blood, and TCR repertoires in tissue are likely to differ from TCR repertoires in blood. Around 5% of naive CD4, roughly 3.6% of naive CD8, approximately 2% of memory CD4, and 0.4% of memory CD8 clonotypes were shared across a few donors. Pairwise subsampling indicated that sequencing depth was expected to affect the degree of clonotype sharing among donors. The genetic and exposure-history diversity represented was limited by the small number of donors. Compared with non-shared clonotypes, clonotypes shared by all four sorted-subset donors had higher generation probabilities. Rarefaction of sorted-subset datasets indicated incomplete sequencing despite the large sequencing depth. Naive subsets generally had larger estimated clonotype richness than memory subsets.

On this clone itself: Its antigen is unknown. Per-base qualities were not stored, and no clone one base away is much larger.

The TCR originated in a young man in good health. The rearranged segments are TRBV7-2 and TRBJ2-1; 8 central bases correspond to TRBD2. The sample consisted of memory CD4+ T cells sorted from blood. In the paper's terms, the cell subset or site label means: CD45RA-negative fraction. In nucleotides, the sequence is TGTGCCAGCAGCATGGGACTAGGCACCTACAATGAGCAGTTCTTC. This gives the protein CASSMGLGTYNEQFF.